The 30 T cell receptor beta chains below were found in one sample sequenced in a study of identical twins listed by TCRdb under 2016. The library was made by 5' RACE. Sequencing was performed on an Illumina HiSeq 2000. The public sequencing data were trimmed at Q25 with fastp and processed into clonotypes with MiXCR by TCRdb, which kept only in-frame beta chains. Under each unique CDR3 protein, matching rows form one entry showing the most common genes and DNA. The sample table lists 250,000 to 300,000 distinct CDR3 sequences, roughly 8.7% of them with a count of one. Less than 4% of the sample lies in the top ten. These same data were also listed under a study on yellow fever vaccine responses in identical twins.

Sequenced: CD8+ T cells sorted from blood. The receptors shown here come from a young woman in good health.

The rearrangement joins TRBV5-4 to TRBJ2-1, with D hard to call. The V end was cut by 3 bases, the J end by 4 bases, with 8 bases between. The germline gives CDR1 SGHNT, CDR2 YYREEE (reference sequence). This CDR3 region has 13 residues. In nucleotides, the CDR3 is TGTGCCAGCAGCTCGGCCCTATACAATGAGCAGTTCTTC. As protein: CASSSALYNEQFF.

Regarding this clonotype: Being one base from a much bigger clone, this may be a read error. The CDR3 bases are TGCGCCAGCAGCCCGTACGGCAAATCTTTCTACGAGCAGTACTTC. This gives the protein CASSPYGKSFYEQYF. V gene TRBV5-1 combines with J gene TRBJ2-7; unclear D gene. Germline CDR1 SGHRS, CDR2 YFSETQ. V shed 4 bases and J shed 3 bases, with 17 bases lying between them. This CDR3 region has 15 residues.

Only a few counts were recorded for this clonotype. The chain carries TRBV6-4 and TRBJ2-1; tentative D call: TRBD2 (6 bases). V lost 4 bases and J 4 bases, leaving 11 bases between the germline ends. CDR1 is MRHNA and CDR2 is SNTAGT in the germline V gene. The CDR3 contains 14 residues. The chain's CDR3 is CASSGGDGYNEQFF. The CDR3 nucleotides read TGTGCCAGCAGTGGGGGGGACGGATACAATGAGCAGTTCTTC.

V usage is TRBV7-9 and J usage is TRBJ2-7, with D possibly TRBD2 on 6 matching bases. Germline V CDR1 and CDR2: SEHNR, FQNEAQ (reference sequence). This CDR3 is 16 amino acids long. V was shortened by 6 bases and J by 4 bases, with 22 bases between the two germline ends. The chain's CDR3 is CASSGGLEAVSYEQYF. In DNA form, the CDR3 reads TGTGCCAGCAGTGGGGGGTTAGAAGCGGTTAGTTACGAGCAGTACTTC. Based on the CDR3 plus reference TRBV7-9 and TRBJ2-7, the full variable domain is DTGVSQNPRHKITKRGQNVTFRCDPISEHNRLYWYRQTLGQGPEFLTYFQNEAQLEKSRLLSDRFSAERPKGSFSTLEIQRTEQGDSAMYLCASSGGLEAVSYEQYFGPGTRLTVT.

In its sample, this clonotype was seen a few times. The rearrangement uses TRBV19 and TRBJ2-5, with D perhaps given as TRBD1 or TRBD2 (5 bases each). Germline V CDR1 and CDR2: LNHDA, SQIVND (reference sequence). Trimming pared 10 bases from V and 5 bases from J, leaving 8 bases between. The CDR3 extends over 10 amino acids. The CDR3 region has the DNA TGTGCCACCTGGGGGGAGACCCAGTACTTC. This gives the protein CATWGETQYF. The whole variable domain, remainder taken from reference TRBV19 and TRBJ2-5, is DGGITQSPKYLFRKEGQNVTLSCEQNLNHDAMYWYRQDPGQGLRLIYYSQIVNDFQKGDIAEGYSVSREKKESFPLTVTSAQKNPTAFYLCATWGETQYFGPGTRLLVL.

The J gene is TRBJ2-5, the V gene TRBV20-1; either TRBD1 or TRBD2 may supply D (5 bases each). The V end was cut by 0 bases, the J end by 5 bases, with 16 bases between. Germline values: CDR1 DFQATT, CDR2 SNEGSKA (reference sequence). This CDR3 is 15 amino acids long. The CDR3 DNA sequence: TGCAGTGCTAGAGACGGAGGCAGGGTAGAGGAGACCCAGTACTTC. Residues: CSARDGGRVEETQYF.

There are many counts of this clonotype. The V gene is TRBV12-3 or TRBV12-4, the J gene TRBJ2-7; D gene uncertain. The CDR3 is 13 amino acids. The V and J ends lost 6 bases and 3 bases respectively, with 12 bases between them. The DNA for the CDR3 is TGTGCCAGCAGCCCCGCCAGTAACTACGAGCAGTACTTC. Translated: CASSPASNYEQYF.

This clonotype was counted many times. V gene TRBV7-9 combines with J gene TRBJ2-7; D is possibly TRBD1 or TRBD2 (5 bases each). Trimming pared 4 bases from V and 5 bases from J, leaving 9 bases between. The CDR3 contains 12 residues. Germline CDR1 reads SEHNR; CDR2 reads FQNEAQ (reference sequence). In DNA form, the CDR3 reads TGTGCCAGCAGCTCAGGGACCGACGAGCAGTACTTC. Amino acids: CASSSGTDEQYF.

The rearrangement joins TRBV7-9 to TRBJ2-5, with D possibly being TRBD2 (5 bases). The CDR3 totals 13 residues. Germline-derived CDR1 and CDR2 are SEHNR and FQNEAQ (reference sequence). V gave up 5 bases and J gave up 3 bases, with 10 bases separating them. CDR3 sequence reads: CASSRDGEETQYF. In DNA form, the CDR3 reads TGTGCCAGCAGCCGAGACGGGGAAGAGACCCAGTACTTC.

This clonotype was detected only a few times. This sequence joins TRBV12-3 or TRBV12-4 and TRBJ2-3, with D possibly being TRBD1 (5 bases). V was clipped by 6 bases and J by 5 bases, with 15 bases between them. CDR3 length equals 14 residues. The CDR3 nucleotides are TGTGCCAGCAGGGACATCATGGTAGAAGATACGCAGTATTTT. This sequence encodes CASRDIMVEDTQYF.

This clonotype showed up many times. The chain couples TRBV5-6 to TRBJ2-3; D is possibly TRBD2 (6 bases). Germline V lookup: CDR1 SGHDT, CDR2 YYEEEE. Trimming cost V 2 bases and J 2 bases, with 12 bases left between them. The CDR3 runs 15 residues. This CDR3 is CASSLAGRTTDTQYF. DNA for the CDR3: TGTGCCAGCAGCTTAGCGGGCAGAACCACAGATACGCAGTATTTT.

This clonotype was seen only a few times. The V and J genes are TRBV6-4 and TRBJ1-1; D not certain. The CDR3 is 13 residues long. The ends were cut back, 0 bases at V and 1 base at J, with 3 bases in the middle. Germline values: CDR1 MRHNA, CDR2 SNTAGT. CDR3 in DNA: TGTGCCAGCAGTGACTCGAGGAACACTGAAGCTTTCTTT. It is translated as CASSDSRNTEAFF.

This chain links TRBV19 with TRBJ2-5; D gene unclear. The CDR3 covers 13 residues. Looked up from germline, CDR1 is LNHDA and CDR2 is SQIVND (reference sequence). Between the trimmed V and J ends, which lost 7 bases and 3 bases, there was a span of 12 bases. CDR3 in amino acids: CASMGRLEETQYF. In nucleotides, the CDR3 is TGTGCCAGTATGGGTCGACTCGAAGAGACCCAGTACTTC.

This chain joins TRBV7-8 and TRBJ2-1; D is ambiguous. Looked up from germline, CDR1 is SGHVS and CDR2 is FQNEAQ. CDR3 length: 16 residues. V lost 1 base, J lost 0 bases, and 10 bases lay in between. CDR3 nucleotide sequence: TGTGCCAGCAGCTTAGAGAGCTTTAGCTCCTACAATGAGCAGTTCTTC. It translates to CASSLESFSSYNEQFF.

The V gene is TRBV2, the J gene TRBJ1-2; TRBD1 is a possible D gene (5 bases). Germline lookup yields CDR1 SNHLY and CDR2 FYNNEI. The germline V and J ends were trimmed by 4 bases and 6 bases, with 9 bases remaining between them. The CDR3 sequence is 12 residues long. The CDR3 reads CASSAGLDGYTF. The CDR3 region has the DNA TGTGCCAGCAGTGCGGGACTGGATGGCTACACCTTC.

This clonotype was seen more than once but under ten times. The DNA for the CDR3 is TGTGCCAGCAGTGAAGGGCGGGGAAATAATGAAAAACTGTTTTTT. This translates into CASSEGRGNNEKLFF. The gene calls are TRBV6-1 and TRBJ1-4; no reliable D call. CDR1 is MNHNS, CDR2 SASEGT, per germline. CDR3 length: 15 residues. Trimming pared 1 base from V and 4 bases from J, leaving 10 bases between.

This clonotype turned up a few times. The chain carries TRBV7-6 and TRBJ2-5; TRBD2 matches 11 bases. The CDR3 consists of 16 residues. J was trimmed by 0 bases and V by 2 bases; bases with no gene match: 2. Germline V gene data show CDR1 as SGHVS and CDR2 as FNYEAQ. In DNA form, the CDR3 reads TGTGCCAGCAGCTTATCTAGCGGGGGGTACCAAGAGACCCAGTACTTC. It is translated as CASSLSSGGYQETQYF.

This clonotype was counted ten times or more. This chain links TRBV12-3 or TRBV12-4 with TRBJ2-1; 7 positions agree with TRBD1. This CDR3 region has 13 residues. V was clipped by 1 base and J by 6 bases; unmatched bases: 0. For the CDR3, the DNA is TGTGCCAGCAGTTTAGGGGACAGCAATGAGCAGTTCTTC. Translated: CASSLGDSNEQFF.

This clonotype was observed a handful of times. This sequence joins TRBV7-9 and TRBJ2-3; 12 nucleotides align to TRBD2. With 10 bases clipped from V and 4 bases from J, the junction kept 12 bases outside the gene matches. The CDR3 totals 16 residues. Germline V gene lookup returns CDR1 SEHNR and CDR2 FQNEAQ (reference sequence). The DNA of the CDR3 is TGTGCCACGCACCTAGCGGGAGGGCCGGTTGCAGATACGCAGTATTTT. Protein product: CATHLAGGPVADTQYF. Full variable domain (outside the CDR3, taken from reference TRBV7-9 and TRBJ2-3): DTGVSQNPRHKITKRGQNVTFRCDPISEHNRLYWYRQTLGQGPEFLTYFQNEAQLEKSRLLSDRFSAERPKGSFSTLEIQRTEQGDSAMYLCATHLAGGPVADTQYFGPGTRLTVL.

The chain joins TRBV27 to TRBJ2-7; 10 nucleotides line up with TRBD1. The CDR3 runs 16 residues. Germline-derived CDR1 and CDR2 are MNHEY and SMNVEV (reference sequence). With V trimmed by 4 bases and J by 5 bases, 11 bases remained unmatched. CDR3 coding DNA: TGTGCCAGCAGTTCTCCAGGGACAGGGGTCGCGGACGAGCAGTACTTC. Amino acid sequence: CASSSPGTGVADEQYF.

The chain employs TRBV7-3 and TRBJ1-1; 8 bases fit TRBD1. V lost 8 bases to trimming and J lost 4 bases; unmatched junction nucleotides: 12. The CDR3 is 15 amino acids. Germline V gives CDR1 SGHTA, CDR2 FQGTGA. In nucleotides, the CDR3 is TGTGCCAGCTCTAAGGCCCAGGGGGCAATCACTGAAGCTTTCTTT. It encodes CASSKAQGAITEAFF.

In this sample, this clonotype turned up a few times. The genes are TRBV5-6 and TRBJ2-7, with D perhaps matching TRBD2 (5 bases). The germline gives CDR1 SGHDT, CDR2 YYEEEE. The CDR3 has 15 residues. Trimming cost V 4 bases and J 3 bases, with 17 bases left between them. This chain's CDR3 is CASSPPDFPNYEQYF. The CDR3 nucleotides read TGTGCCAGCAGCCCACCGGACTTCCCTAACTACGAGCAGTACTTC.

The rearrangement uses TRBV27 and TRBJ1-5, with 7 bases identical to TRBD1. The CDR3 contains 14 residues. V was clipped by 4 bases and J by 3 bases; unmatched bases: 3. The germline V gene has CDR1 MNHEY and CDR2 SMNVEV (reference sequence). The CDR3 loop reads CASSSTGNNQPQHF. The CDR3 DNA reads TGTGCCAGCAGTTCGACAGGGAACAATCAGCCCCAGCATTTT.

This clonotype showed up just a few times. The V gene is TRBV15, the J gene TRBJ2-3; D might be TRBD1 (6 bases). Germline values: CDR1 LNHNV, CDR2 YYDKDF (reference sequence). V was pared by 1 base and J by 6 bases, with 11 bases between. This CDR3 contains 14 residues. CDR3 nucleotide sequence: TGTGCCACCAGCAGAGCGGCAGGGGTCGATACGCAGTATTTT. Protein product: CATSRAAGVDTQYF.

Only a few counts were recorded for this clonotype. This chain's CDR3 is CSVDNDGELSEQYF. The CDR3 bases are TGCAGCGTCGACAACGATGGCGAATTGAGCGAGCAGTACTTC. V and J are TRBV29-1 and TRBJ2-7; no clear D. This CDR3 has 14 residues. V lost 6 bases and J 6 bases, leaving 21 bases between the germline ends. CDR1 and CDR2 (germline): SQVTM, ANQGSEA.

The chain employs TRBV4-3 and TRBJ2-1; weak D call: TRBD1 (6 bases). Germline loops: CDR1 LGHNA, CDR2 YSLEER. V lost 0 bases and J lost 4, with 16 bases in between. This CDR3 region has 17 residues. The CDR3 loop reads CASSQDMWGHVYNEQFF. Written as DNA, the CDR3 is TGCGCCAGCAGCCAAGATATGTGGGGACATGTGTACAATGAGCAGTTCTTC.

This clonotype was seen repeatedly, ten times or more. The V and J genes are TRBV4-2 and TRBJ2-2, with D tentatively TRBD2 (6 bases). V lost 6 bases and J 1 base, leaving 6 bases between the germline ends. Germline CDR1 and CDR2: LGHNA and YNFKEQ. This CDR3 has 13 residues. The CDR3 region is CASRAGNTGELFF. The DNA of the CDR3 is TGTGCCAGCAGAGCGGGGAACACCGGGGAGCTGTTTTTT.

This chain links TRBV7-2 with TRBJ1-1; D is possibly TRBD1 (6 bases). V lost 4 bases, J lost 6 bases, and 21 bases lay in between. Germline V gene sequence: CDR1 SGHTA, CDR2 FQGNSA. The CDR3 sequence is 16 residues long. CDR3 sequence: CASSSDSGAPDAEAFF. The CDR3 DNA reads as TGTGCCAGCAGCTCTGATTCAGGGGCCCCGGACGCTGAAGCTTTCTTT.

The gene calls are TRBV29-1 and TRBJ1-2; D uncertain. Germline CDR1 reads SQVTM; CDR2 reads ANQGSEA. The CDR3 contains 9 residues. V was pared by 0 bases and J by 13 bases, with 6 bases between. CDR3 in DNA: TGCAGCGTTGAAGACAGAGGCACCTTC. It yields the protein CSVEDRGTF.

This clonotype was counted at least ten times. Here the CDR3 reads CATSRESGASGSLYNEQFF. CDR3 nucleotides: TGTGCCACCAGCAGAGAATCCGGGGCTAGCGGGAGTTTGTACAATGAGCAGTTCTTC. V gene TRBV15 combines with J gene TRBJ2-1; 10 bases map to TRBD2. Germline V gene data show CDR1 as LNHNV and CDR2 as YYDKDF (reference sequence). Losses at the gene ends were 0 bases for V and 4 bases for J; bases not matched to a gene: 12. The CDR3 is made up of 19 amino acids.